Below are 13 T cell receptor beta chains sequenced from a single sample in a study of T cell repertoires in aging, cancer and after chemotherapy (dated by TCRdb to about 2019). TCR beta rearrangements were amplified from genomic DNA extracted from peripheral blood rather than from sorted cells or RNA. Sequencer: Illumina MiSeq. Rearranged TRB sequences spanning V, D and J segments were amplified in a multiplex touch-down PCR with a mixed TRB-A/B primer pool. TCRdb trimmed public reads at Q25 via fastp, called clones via MiXCR and kept in-frame beta chains. Each entry merges the rows of one CDR3 protein and shows their most common DNA and genes. The table for this sample lists about 4,300 distinct CDR3 sequences; around 27% of them were counted only once. Roughly 45% of the sample is taken by the ten largest. The sequenced sample was blood. The receptors shown here come from a human donor in good health.

In its sample, this clonotype ranks as medium-sized. V and J are TRBV29-1 and TRBJ1-1, with D possibly matching TRBD1 (5 bases). The V gene lost 6 bases and the J gene lost 2 bases, with 13 bases spanning the gap. The CDR3 covers 13 residues. Looked up from germline, CDR1 is SQVTM and CDR2 is ANQGSEA. The CDR3 coding sequence is TGCAGCGTCGCCGGGACGGAAAACACTGAAGCTTTCTTT. It encodes CSVAGTENTEAFF.

This clonotype is medium-sized. This chain joins TRBV19 and TRBJ2-1, with 10 bases that match TRBD2. Trimming cost V 4 bases and J 4 bases; bases outside gene matches: 4. CDR1 LNHDA and CDR2 SQIVND come from the germline V gene (reference sequence). CDR3 length: 15 residues. The DNA for the CDR3 is TGTGCCAGTAGTAAAACTAGCGGGGATTACAATGAGCAGTTCTTC. Protein product: CASSKTSGDYNEQFF.

This clonotype has a handful of counts. This chain uses TRBV5-4 with TRBJ2-7; 9 bases map to TRBD2. The germline CDR1 and CDR2 sequences are SGHNT and YYREEE (reference sequence). With 0 bases clipped from V and 6 bases from J, the junction kept 7 bases outside the gene matches. This CDR3 region has 15 residues. CDR3 region: CASSLAGREGGEQYF. The CDR3 bases are TGTGCCAGCAGCTTGGCCGGGCGGGAGGGGGGCGAGCAGTACTTC.

The V gene is TRBV4-3, the J gene TRBJ2-5; 11 positions match TRBD2. Germline loops: CDR1 LGHNA, CDR2 YSLEER. V dropped 0 bases and J dropped 4; count of bases not matched to a gene: 10. This CDR3 spans 18 amino acids. The CDR3 DNA is TGCGCCAGCAGCCAAGAGCCCCGTAGCGGGAGGGCCACAGAGACCCAGTACTTC. This sequence encodes CASSQEPRSGRATETQYF.

Judged by abundance, this clonotype is medium-sized. The chain couples TRBV29-1 to TRBJ2-2; the D gene is possibly TRBD2 (6 bases). This CDR3 is 14 amino acids long. Germline V gene sequence: CDR1 SQVTM, CDR2 ANQGSEA. The ends were cut back, 7 bases at V and 3 bases at J, with 15 bases in the middle. The CDR3 is CSAYKGGHTGELFF. CDR3 sequence (DNA): TGCAGCGCGTATAAGGGAGGTCACACCGGGGAGCTGTTTTTT.

This clonotype was recorded a few times. V and J are TRBV7-6 and TRBJ2-1, with a weak D call TRBD2 (6 bases). Trimming stripped 5 bases from V and 5 bases from J, with 16 bases between. The CDR3 contains 15 residues. Germline CDR1 reads SGHVS; CDR2 reads FNYEAQ. The CDR3 bases are TGTGCCAGCAGCATTGGGACTCGAGCCGACAATGAGCAGTTCTTC. Translation gives CASSIGTRADNEQFF. The entire variable domain, with the rest obtained from reference TRBV7-6 and TRBJ2-1, is as follows: GAGVSQSPRYKVTKRGQDVALRCDPISGHVSLYWYRQALGQGPEFLTYFNYEAQQDKSGLPNDRFSAERPEGSISTLTIQRTEQRDSAMYRCASSIGTRADNEQFFGPGTRLTVL.

This clonotype ranks as medium-sized. The chain is built from TRBV6-6 and TRBJ2-3; no definite D call. The CDR3 is 12 residues long. Looked up from germline, CDR1 is MNHNY and CDR2 is SVGAGI (reference sequence). The V end was cut by 8 bases, the J end by 6 bases, with 12 bases between. The DNA for the CDR3 is TGTGCCAGCCGCCCGGAAAGGGATACGCAGTATTTT. Translation gives CASRPERDTQYF.

In its sample, this clonotype is medium-sized. The chain employs TRBV11-1 and TRBJ2-3; 7 nucleotides match TRBD2. Per the germline V gene, CDR1 is SGHAT and CDR2 is FQDESV (reference sequence). Unmatched junction bases numbered 17, after V lost 2 bases and J lost 6 bases. This CDR3 is built from 18 residues. The CDR3 loop reads CASSLMGLEGLLRDTQYF. The CDR3 nucleotides are TGTGCCAGCAGCTTAATGGGTCTGGAGGGACTACTGAGGGATACGCAGTATTTT.

V is TRBV19 and J is TRBJ2-5, with D possibly TRBD2 on 6 matching bases. CDR1 and CDR2 from the germline V gene are LNHDA and SQIVND (reference sequence). V was shortened by 7 bases and J by 4 bases, with 22 bases between the two germline ends. This CDR3 region has 16 residues. The CDR3 spells CASKSSWGVRAETQYF. The CDR3 DNA is TGTGCCAGTAAGAGTTCGTGGGGGGTGCGGGCAGAGACCCAGTACTTC. Filled out from reference TRBV19 and TRBJ2-5, the complete variable domain reads DGGITQSPKYLFRKEGQNVTLSCEQNLNHDAMYWYRQDPGQGLRLIYYSQIVNDFQKGDIAEGYSVSREKKESFPLTVTSAQKNPTAFYLCASKSSWGVRAETQYFGPGTRLLVL.

This clonotype has only a few counts. The chain is built from TRBV6-2 or TRBV6-3 and TRBJ2-7, with 8 bases lining up with TRBD2. The germline V gene has CDR1 MNHEY and CDR2 SVGEGT. This CDR3 region has 14 residues. With 2 bases clipped from V and 6 bases from J, the junction kept 6 bases outside the gene matches. CDR3 loop: CASSYAVAGIEQYF. The CDR3 DNA follows: TGTGCCAGCAGTTACGCGGTAGCGGGGATCGAGCAGTACTTC.

This clonotype is termed medium-sized. Here the CDR3 reads CASSANPSGDTGELFF. The CDR3 nucleotides read TGTGCCAGCAGTGCTAACCCCAGCGGAGACACCGGGGAGCTGTTTTTT. The chain has TRBV6-1 and TRBJ2-2, with D perhaps TRBD2 (5 bases). CDR1 is MNHNS, CDR2 SASEGT, per germline. CDR3 size: 16 residues. Deletions cut 4 bases from V and 3 bases from J, with 15 bases between.

This clonotype was seen more than once but under ten times. The chain combines TRBV5-6 with TRBJ1-6; 7 bases fit TRBD1. V trimming: 0 bases; J trimming: 8 bases; junction bases outside the gene matches: 8. The CDR3 covers 16 residues. In germline, CDR1 is SGHDT, CDR2 YYEEEE. The DNA for the CDR3 is TGTGCCAGCAGCTTGGGGACAGGCTATTGGGATTCACCCCTCCACTTT. This codes for CASSLGTGYWDSPLHF.

Points on this clonotype: Sequence at one end of the junction differs from germline and may be a read error. The V call is TRBV27, the J call TRBJ1-5; 11 bases match TRBD1. Germline loops: CDR1 MNHEY, CDR2 SMNVEV (reference sequence). CDR3 length: 17 amino acids. CDR3 nucleotides: TGTGTCAGCAGTTCCAGGACAGGGGGCAGGGGCAATCAGCCCCAGCATTTT. It codes for CVSSSRTGGRGNQPQHF.